The next 29 T cell receptor beta chains were all read from a single sample in a study of identical twins. TCRdb analysed the 5' RACE reads with MiXCR anew, one entry per CDR3 protein. The table records some 660,000 distinct CDR3 sequences, 8% to 9% of them present only once. These records were also assigned to another study, of yellow fever vaccine responses in identical twins.

The sample taken for sequencing was PBMCs. The receptors shown here come from a woman under 30 in good health.

Written as DNA, the CDR3 is TGTGCCAGCAGCTTATGGGAACCCAATTCACCCCTCCACTTT. Its translation is CASSLWEPNSPLHF. The chain joins TRBV11-1 to TRBJ1-6; D not certain. CDR1 is SGHAT, CDR2 FQDESV, per germline (reference sequence). Between the trimmed V and J ends, which lost 2 bases and 7 bases, there was a span of 9 bases. CDR3 length: 14 amino acids. Based on the CDR3 plus reference TRBV11-1 and TRBJ1-6, the full variable domain is EAEVAQSPRYKITEKSQAVAFWCDPISGHATLYWYRQILGQGPELLVQFQDESVVDDSQLPKDRFSAERLKGVDSTLKIQPAELGDSAMYLCASSLWEPNSPLHFGNGTRLTVT.

This chain joins TRBV9 and TRBJ2-1, with 11 bases that match TRBD2. The CDR3 sequence is 15 residues long. V was pared by 3 bases and J by 7 bases, with 6 bases of the junction left unmatched. Germline V CDR1 and CDR2: SGDLS, YYNGEE. CDR3 sequence (DNA): TGTGCCAGCAGCGCGACTAGCGGGAAGGTTAATGAGCAGTTCTTC. This codes for CASSATSGKVNEQFF. The whole variable domain, filled in from reference TRBV9 and TRBJ2-1, reads DSGVTQTPKHLITATGQRVTLRCSPRSGDLSVYWYQQSLDQGLQFLIQYYNGEERAKGNILERFSAQQFPDLHSELNLSSLELGDSALYFCASSATSGKVNEQFFGPGTRLTVL.

This chain uses TRBV24-1 with TRBJ2-5, with 13 bases identical to TRBD2. The trim removed 7 bases at V and 1 base at J, leaving 8 bases unmatched. CDR3 size: 17 residues. Germline CDR1 reads KGHDR; CDR2 reads SFDVKD. The CDR3 DNA reads TGTGCCACCAGCGGGACTAGCGGGGCGATGTCCCAAGAGACCCAGTACTTC. It translates to CATSGTSGAMSQETQYF.

This clonotype showed up many times. The rearrangement joins TRBV28 to TRBJ2-5; no clear D. CDR1 is MDHEN and CDR2 is SYDVKM in the germline V gene. The CDR3 consists of 15 residues. V dropped 7 bases and J dropped 0 bases, with 15 bases sitting between them. In DNA form, the CDR3 reads TGTGCCAGCACTCGACACCGTTGGTACCAAGAGACCCAGTACTTC. Protein: CASTRHRWYQETQYF.

The chain employs TRBV6-1 and TRBJ2-3; 7 nucleotides agree with TRBD1. Trimming at V came to 0 bases and at J to 5 bases, leaving 2 bases not matched to a gene. Germline values: CDR1 MNHNS, CDR2 SASEGT. This CDR3 has 14 residues. The chain's CDR3 is CASSEATGIDTQYF. The CDR3, as DNA: TGTGCCAGCAGTGAAGCGACAGGGATAGATACGCAGTATTTT.

There are a few counts of this clonotype. V is TRBV5-1 and J is TRBJ1-4; TRBD1 matches at 12 bases. Germline CDR1 is SGHRS and CDR2 is YFSETQ. This CDR3 is built from 17 residues. The junction had 9 bases not matched to a gene; V was cut back by 2 bases and J by 7 bases. The CDR3 spells CASSFTGTGGAGEKLFF. CDR3 DNA sequence: TGCGCCAGCAGCTTCACCGGGACAGGGGGCGCCGGTGAAAAACTGTTTTTT.

The CDR3 here is CASSLAWGFGYEQYF. CDR3 coding DNA: TGCGCCAGCAGCTTGGCGTGGGGATTCGGCTACGAGCAGTACTTC. The J gene is TRBJ2-7, the V gene TRBV5-1; D gene ambiguous. The germline CDR1 and CDR2 sequences are SGHRS and YFSETQ. The CDR3 consists of 15 residues. The V and J ends lost 0 bases and 3 bases respectively, with 13 bases between them.

This clonotype was picked up a small number of times. V usage is TRBV6-5 and J usage is TRBJ2-7; the D gene is possibly TRBD2 (7 bases). V gave up 0 bases and J gave up 4 bases, with 13 bases separating them. The CDR3 is 15 amino acids. In germline, CDR1 is MNHEY, CDR2 SVGAGI. CDR3 DNA: TGTGCCAGCAGTTACTCTACAGGGAGGGGGTACGAGCAGTACTTC. This encodes CASSYSTGRGYEQYF.

J is TRBJ2-7 and V is TRBV20-1; either TRBD1 or TRBD2 may supply D (5 bases each). The CDR3 consists of 11 residues. Germline V CDR1 and CDR2: DFQATT, SNEGSKA (reference sequence). The V end was cut by 5 bases, the J end by 7 bases, with 12 bases between. The CDR3 nucleotides read TGCAGTGCTGAAGGTTGGGGGGAGCAGTACTTC. This gives the protein CSAEGWGEQYF.

This chain links TRBV6-6 with TRBJ2-5; the D gene is possibly TRBD2 (7 bases). The CDR3 sequence is 13 residues long. Per germline, CDR1 MNHNY and CDR2 SVGAGI (reference sequence). Trimming stripped 7 bases from V and 4 bases from J, with 13 bases between. The CDR3 nucleotides read TGTGCCAGCACCCAAGGGGGGGGAGAGACCCAGTACTTC. It translates to CASTQGGGETQYF.

The gene calls are TRBV12-3 or TRBV12-4 and TRBJ2-2; D gene uncertain. The CDR3 has 15 residues. Trimming pared 5 bases from V and 3 bases from J, leaving 13 bases between. The CDR3 nucleotides are TGTGCCAGCAGTCGTACCGGGTCCTACACCGGGGAGCTGTTTTTT. Residues: CASSRTGSYTGELFF.

This clonotype was seen ten or more times. This chain connects TRBV28 to TRBJ2-7; possibly TRBD1 for D (5 bases). Deletions cut 4 bases from V and 6 bases from J, with 10 bases between. Germline loops: CDR1 MDHEN, CDR2 SYDVKM. This CDR3 is 12 amino acids long. DNA of the CDR3: TGTGCCAGCAGTTACAGGATCTCCGAGCAGTACTTC. It translates to CASSYRISEQYF.

This clonotype has only a few counts. The chain couples TRBV21-1 to TRBJ2-5; TRBD1 was called by the table and not checked on the DNA. TRBV21-1 is tagged as a pseudogene. The length of the CDR3 is 14 residues. This CDR3 is CASSGTGDQETQYF. The CDR3 nucleotides are TGTGCCAGCAGCGGGACAGGGGACCAAGAGACCCAGTACTTC.

The chain recombines TRBV7-9 with TRBJ1-1; D is perhaps TRBD1 (6 bases). The V end was cut by 2 bases, the J end by 3 bases, with 13 bases between. This CDR3 contains 15 residues. CDR1 is SEHNR, CDR2 FQNEAQ, per germline (reference sequence). The CDR3 reads CASSLRGRGDTEAFF. The CDR3 DNA reads as TGTGCCAGCAGCTTAAGGGGAAGGGGGGACACTGAAGCTTTCTTT.

This chain connects TRBV5-1 to TRBJ2-7, with 9 bases lining up with TRBD2. The V gene's germline CDR1 is SGHRS and CDR2 YFSETQ. The ends lost 1 base at V and 2 bases at J; junction bases unmatched: 13. This CDR3 region has 18 residues. The CDR3 here is CASSLSAGGPPSAYEQYF. CDR3 sequence (DNA): TGCGCCAGCAGCTTGTCAGCGGGAGGTCCCCCGTCCGCCTACGAGCAGTACTTC.

This clonotype was found many times. V and J are TRBV27 and TRBJ2-7; D may be TRBD1 (6 bases). Trimming took 0 bases from V and 5 from J, leaving 11 bases between them. Per the germline V gene, CDR1 is MNHEY and CDR2 is SMNVEV (reference sequence). The CDR3 contains 14 residues. The CDR3 sequence is CASSLSPGTNEQYF. The CDR3 nucleotides are TGTGCCAGCAGTTTATCTCCAGGGACAAACGAGCAGTACTTC.

This chain joins TRBV28 and TRBJ2-2, with 12 bases fitting TRBD1. In germline, CDR1 is MDHEN, CDR2 SYDVKM. The V gene end was trimmed by 5 bases and the J gene end by 7 bases; junction bases not matched to a gene: 14. The CDR3 has 18 residues. The CDR3 DNA sequence: TGTGCCAGCAGTCCAACCCCGGGACAGGGGGCGCTGGACGGGGAGCTGTTTTTT. Its translation is CASSPTPGQGALDGELFF.

This clonotype showed up many times. The rearrangement uses TRBV7-2 and TRBJ2-1; unclear D gene. Per germline, CDR1 SGHTA and CDR2 FQGNSA. This CDR3 has 13 residues. Trimming removed 5 bases at V and 6 bases at J, with 11 bases between. The CDR3 nucleotides are TGTGCCAGCAGCCCTAAAACGGGCAATGAGCAGTTCTTC. This sequence encodes CASSPKTGNEQFF.

The chain employs TRBV30 and TRBJ2-6; D gene ambiguous. Trimming removed 1 base from V and 3 bases from J, with 7 bases in between. The CDR3 covers 14 residues. Germline V gene sequence: CDR1 GTSNPN, CDR2 SVGIG (reference sequence). The CDR3 nucleotides read TGTGCCTGGAGTGGGGGTGGTGGGGCCAACGTCCTGACTTTC. Amino acid sequence: CAWSGGGGANVLTF.

This chain links TRBV29-1 with TRBJ2-2; unclear D gene. The V end was cut by 6 bases, the J end by 2 bases, with 16 bases between. This CDR3 comprises 15 residues. The germline CDR1 and CDR2 sequences are SQVTM and ANQGSEA. The CDR3 DNA is TGCAGCGTAGTGGTGGCCAAAGTAAACACCGGGGAGCTGTTTTTT. It is translated as CSVVVAKVNTGELFF.

This clonotype was counted ten times or more. The V call is TRBV7-2, the J call TRBJ2-3; D is unresolved. Germline loops: CDR1 SGHTA, CDR2 FQGNSA. The length of the CDR3 is 15 residues. V lost 0 bases to trimming and J lost 2 bases, with 9 bases between them. The CDR3 region is CASSLARGVTDTQYF. As DNA, the CDR3 is TGTGCCAGCAGCTTAGCGCGCGGCGTCACAGATACGCAGTATTTT.

This clonotype was seen repeatedly, ten times or more. The V call is TRBV6-5, the J call TRBJ1-1; possible D gene TRBD1, 6 bases. In germline, CDR1 is MNHEY, CDR2 SVGAGI. The CDR3 covers 12 residues. Trimming took 6 bases from V and 4 from J, leaving 9 bases between them. As DNA, the CDR3 is TGTGCCAGCAGGGAGGGGGGCACTGAAGCTTTCTTT. Encoded protein: CASREGGTEAFF.

The sample holds many counts of this clonotype. The V gene is TRBV7-2, the J gene TRBJ1-3; the match to TRBD1 covers 8 bases. The germline CDR1 and CDR2 sequences are SGHTA and FQGNSA. The CDR3 runs to 15 residues. Losses at the gene ends were 5 bases for V and 3 bases for J; bases not matched to a gene: 6. This CDR3 is CASSEDREYGNTIYF. The CDR3 coding sequence is TGTGCCAGCAGCGAGGACAGGGAATATGGAAACACCATATATTTT.

This clonotype came up many times. The chain combines TRBV6-1 with TRBJ1-3; 9 nucleotides agree with TRBD1. This CDR3 spans 14 amino acids. J lost 3 bases, V lost 6 bases, and 3 bases had no gene match. The germline V gene encodes CDR1 MNHNS and CDR2 SASEGT. The CDR3 here is CASRQGAIGNTIYF. The CDR3 nucleotides are TGTGCCAGCAGACAGGGGGCTATTGGAAACACCATATATTTT.

This clonotype was counted between two and nine times. V gene TRBV11-1 combines with J gene TRBJ2-1, with 7 bases aligning to TRBD1. After removal of 8 bases from V and 1 base from J, the junction contained 26 bases not matched to a gene. The CDR3 length is 21 residues. Germline CDR1 and CDR2: SGHAT and FQDESV (reference sequence). The CDR3 DNA follows: TGTGCCAGCCTGGGACAGAGTACGAAACTTTCAAACTCCCAATCCTACAATGAGCAGTTCTTC. It yields the protein CASLGQSTKLSNSQSYNEQFF. The full variable domain, in which reference TRBV11-1 and TRBJ2-1 provide the parts outside the CDR3, is EAEVAQSPRYKITEKSQAVAFWCDPISGHATLYWYRQILGQGPELLVQFQDESVVDDSQLPKDRFSAERLKGVDSTLKIQPAELGDSAMYLCASLGQSTKLSNSQSYNEQFFGPGTRLTVL.

This clonotype was seen ten or more times. The genes are TRBV7-2 and TRBJ1-1, with 7 bases fitting TRBD1. CDR1 and CDR2 (germline): SGHTA, FQGNSA. The CDR3 covers 15 residues. V shed 4 bases, J shed 3 bases, and the junction held 8 bases outside the gene matches. The CDR3 nucleotides read TGTGCCAGCAGCTCTAGAAACAGGGGCGACACTGAAGCTTTCTTT. This gives the protein CASSSRNRGDTEAFF. The full variable domain, rest sourced from reference TRBV7-2 and TRBJ1-1, is GAGVSQSPSNKVTEKGKDVELRCDPISGHTALYWYRQSLGQGLEFLIYFQGNSAPDKSGLPSDRFSAERTGGSVSTLTIQRTQQEDSAVYLCASSSRNRGDTEAFFGQGTRLTVV.

The rearrangement links TRBV4-3 to TRBJ2-7; the D gene could be TRBD1 or TRBD2 (5 bases each). The CDR3 consists of 15 residues. The ends were cut back, 0 bases at V and 2 bases at J, with 11 bases in the middle. Germline-derived CDR1 and CDR2 are LGHNA and YSLEER. The CDR3 bases are TGCGCCAGCAGCCAAGATTTTGGGGGTGCCTACGAGCAGTACTTC. Protein: CASSQDFGGAYEQYF.

This chain connects TRBV3-1 to TRBJ2-7; no firm D call. Germline lookup yields CDR1 LGHDT and CDR2 YNNKEL (reference sequence). This CDR3 spans 15 amino acids. Trimming pared 1 base from V and 3 bases from J, leaving 13 bases between. This chain's CDR3 is CASSQGGFASYEQYF. The CDR3 bases are TGTGCCAGCAGCCAAGGTGGGTTTGCCAGCTACGAGCAGTACTTC.

The V and J genes are TRBV20-1 and TRBJ2-1, with 16 positions matching TRBD2. Germline-derived CDR1 and CDR2 are DFQATT and SNEGSKA (reference sequence). The length of the CDR3 is 16 residues. V lost 4 bases to trimming and J lost 8 bases; unmatched junction nucleotides: 8. CDR3 bases: TGCAGTGCTAAGGGGACTAGCGGGAGGGCCAAGGATGAGCAGTTCTTC. It codes for CSAKGTSGRAKDEQFF.